These T cell receptor beta chains were read from a single sample in a study of CD8+ T cells in alopecia areata. Sequencing used immunoSEQ multiplex PCR; TCRdb keeps in-frame clones, though not all of them. This sample has some 150,000 clones, with under 60% found just once. This sample comprised CD8+ T cells sorted from blood, obtained at week 0. Receptors originate from a human donor with alopecia areata. The CDR3 runs from the conserved cysteine through the conserved F or W. Fields, in order: D gene, J gene, V gene, clone size, CDR3 DNA, CDR3 protein. D genes are given only for firm matches. Clone size is given for some rows only: seen once, a few or many times, or a class if the clone is expanded.

d_call: NA
j_call: TRBJ2-2
v_call: TRBV4-1
clone_size: few
cdr3_nt: TGCGCCAGCAGCTCACGGGCCGAGAACACCGGGGAGCTGTTTTTT
cdr3_aa: CASSSRAENTGELFF

d_call: NA
j_call: TRBJ2-7
v_call: TRBV14
clone_size: NA
cdr3_nt: TGTGCCAGCAGCCAAACGTTCACTGGGCTTCGGGAGCAGTACTTC
cdr3_aa: CASSQTFTGLREQYF

d_call: NA
j_call: TRBJ2-7
v_call: TRBV27
clone_size: few
cdr3_nt: TGTGCCAGCAGTCCCAAAGGGGGAGCCTACGAGCAGTACTTC
cdr3_aa: CASSPKGGAYEQYF

d_call: TRBD1
j_call: TRBJ2-7
v_call: TRBV29-1
clone_size: few
cdr3_nt: TGCAGCGTTGTGGGACCGGGACAGGGGTACGAGCAGTACTTC
cdr3_aa: CSVVGPGQGYEQYF

d_call: TRBD2
j_call: TRBJ2-2
v_call: TRBV14
clone_size: NA
cdr3_nt: TGTGCCAGCAGCCAAGTGGGACTAGCGAGAGGCACCGGGGAGCTGTTTTTT
cdr3_aa: CASSQVGLARGTGELFF

d_call: NA
j_call: TRBJ2-1
v_call: TRBV4-3
clone_size: few
cdr3_nt: TGCGCCAGCAGCCAGGTGACTAGACACTACAATGAGCAGTTCTTC
cdr3_aa: CASSQVTRHYNEQFF

d_call: NA
j_call: TRBJ1-1
v_call: TRBV9
clone_size: NA
cdr3_nt: TGTGCCAGCAGCCCCCGAACGGGATCTGAAGCTTTCTTT
cdr3_aa: CASSPRTGSEAFF

d_call: TRBD2
j_call: TRBJ2-1
v_call: TRBV30
clone_size: once
cdr3_nt: TGTGCCTGGAGTGTAGCTAGCGGGGGGGCCTATGAGCAGTTCTTC
cdr3_aa: CAWSVASGGAYEQFF

d_call: NA
j_call: TRBJ1-1
v_call: TRBV4-3
clone_size: few
cdr3_nt: TGCGCCAGCAGCCAAGGCGGGGGCGGAAACACTGAAGCTTTCTTT
cdr3_aa: CASSQGGGGNTEAFF

d_call: NA
j_call: TRBJ2-7
v_call: TRBV29-1
clone_size: NA
cdr3_nt: TGCAGCGTTGGTTCCTCCCCTTACGAGCAGTACTTC
cdr3_aa: CSVGSSPYEQYF

d_call: NA
j_call: TRBJ2-7
v_call: TRBV4-3
clone_size: NA
cdr3_nt: TGCGCCAGCAGCCAAGAGCCCGGGACACCAAAGGGCGAGCAGTACTTC
cdr3_aa: CASSQEPGTPKGEQYF

d_call: NA
j_call: TRBJ1-2
v_call: TRBV29-1
clone_size: NA
cdr3_nt: TGCAGCGTTGTAGGGCAGGGAACTAGTGGCTACACCTTC
cdr3_aa: CSVVGQGTSGYTF

d_call: TRBD2
j_call: TRBJ2-3
v_call: TRBV5-6
clone_size: NA
cdr3_nt: TGTGCCAGCAGCCCGGTGCCACTAGCGGGGGGAACAGATACGCAGTATTTT
cdr3_aa: CASSPVPLAGGTDTQYF

d_call: TRBD1
j_call: TRBJ1-2
v_call: TRBV13
clone_size: few
cdr3_nt: TGTGCCAGCAGCTTCCTCCGGGACAGGGATGGCTACACCTTC
cdr3_aa: CASSFLRDRDGYTF

d_call: TRBD1
j_call: TRBJ1-1
v_call: TRBV4-1
clone_size: few
cdr3_nt: TGCGCCAGCAGCCCTGGACAGGAAGGCACTGAAGCTTTCTTT
cdr3_aa: CASSPGQEGTEAFF

d_call: NA
j_call: TRBJ2-7
v_call: TRBV30
clone_size: NA
cdr3_nt: TGTTCATTGGAAAAAGGATACGAGCAGTACTTC
cdr3_aa: CSLEKGYEQYF

d_call: NA
j_call: TRBJ2-7
v_call: TRBV9
clone_size: NA
cdr3_nt: TGTGCCAGCAGCGTAGACTGGAGGGGGGAGCAGTACTTC
cdr3_aa: CASSVDWRGEQYF

d_call: NA
j_call: TRBJ2-7
v_call: TRBV9
clone_size: NA
cdr3_nt: TGTGCCAGCAGCCCCCTGGGGGTTGACGGCTACGAGCAGTACTTC
cdr3_aa: CASSPLGVDGYEQYF

d_call: NA
j_call: TRBJ2-3
v_call: TRBV19
clone_size: NA
cdr3_nt: TGTGCCAGTAGTTTCGGACTAGATACGCAGTATTTT
cdr3_aa: CASSFGLDTQYF

d_call: TRBD1
j_call: TRBJ2-1
v_call: TRBV15
clone_size: NA
cdr3_nt: TGTGCCACCAGGTCGGACAGGGAGGCATACAATGAGCAGTTCTTC
cdr3_aa: CATRSDREAYNEQFF

d_call: NA
j_call: TRBJ2-7
v_call: TRBV11-3
clone_size: NA
cdr3_nt: TGTGCCAGCAGGCTAGATGGGACCTACTCCTACGAGCAGTACTTC
cdr3_aa: CASRLDGTYSYEQYF

d_call: TRBD2
j_call: TRBJ2-5
v_call: TRBV6-6
clone_size: NA
cdr3_nt: TGTGCCAGCAGTTATGCGGGGGGAATAGAGACCCAGTACTTC
cdr3_aa: CASSYAGGIETQYF

d_call: NA
j_call: TRBJ1-5
v_call: TRBV29-1
clone_size: few
cdr3_nt: TGCAGCGTTGAAGAGGCAGGGGGCAATCAGCCCCAGCATTTT
cdr3_aa: CSVEEAGGNQPQHF

d_call: NA
j_call: TRBJ1-1
v_call: TRBV30
clone_size: NA
cdr3_nt: TGTGCCTGGAGTACGGGGGACGGCACTGAAGCTTTCTTT
cdr3_aa: CAWSTGDGTEAFF